This TCR beta chain was identified during a study of early T cells in non-severe SARS-CoV-2 infection. Study overall: The chains were unpaired, and the sequenced material was bulk RNA from unsorted whole blood.

TCRdb re-called the 5' RACE reads with MiXCR, one entry per CDR3 protein. The repertoire holds tens of thousands of distinct CDR3 sequences, with approximately 10% as singletons. The germline V and J ends were trimmed by 5 bases and 0 bases, with 20 bases remaining between them. This CDR3 has 18 residues. Germline CDR1 and CDR2: SGHTA and FQGNSA. Findings of the study overall: Matching against VDJdb likely underestimated virus-specific expansions, favoring anti-spike CD8.

This clonotype was observed at least ten times. Its matching antigen is unknown. J is TRBJ1-3 and V is TRBV7-2; the D is unclear. The receptor's source is an adult who was a healthcare worker with PCR-confirmed SARS-CoV-2 infection or an uninfected control (not recorded which). Sequencing used whole blood. CDR3 amino acids: CASSTRPRIGISGNTIYF. The DNA for the CDR3 is TGTGCCAGCAGCACCCGCCCAAGGATAGGGATCTCTGGAAACACCATATATTTT. Based on the CDR3 plus reference TRBV7-2 and TRBJ1-3, the full variable domain is GAGVSQSPSNKVTEKGKDVELRCDPISGHTALYWYRQSLGQGLEFLIYFQGNSAPDKSGLPSDRFSAERTGGSVSTLTIQRTQQEDSAVYLCASSTRPRIGISGNTIYFGEGSWLTVV.